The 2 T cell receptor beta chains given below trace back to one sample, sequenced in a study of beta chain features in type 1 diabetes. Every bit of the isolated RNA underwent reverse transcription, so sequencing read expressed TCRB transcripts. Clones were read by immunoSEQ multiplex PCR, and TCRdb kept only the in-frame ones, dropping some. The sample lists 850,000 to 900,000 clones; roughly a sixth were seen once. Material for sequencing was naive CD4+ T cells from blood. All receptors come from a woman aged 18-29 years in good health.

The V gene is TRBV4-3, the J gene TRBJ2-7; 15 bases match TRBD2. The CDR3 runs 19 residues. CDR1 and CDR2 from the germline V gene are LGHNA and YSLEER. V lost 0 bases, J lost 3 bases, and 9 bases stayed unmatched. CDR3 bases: TGCGCCAGCAGCCAAGAAAGGGGACTAGCGGGAGGTCGACGCTACGAGCAGTACTTC. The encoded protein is CASSQERGLAGGRRYEQYF.

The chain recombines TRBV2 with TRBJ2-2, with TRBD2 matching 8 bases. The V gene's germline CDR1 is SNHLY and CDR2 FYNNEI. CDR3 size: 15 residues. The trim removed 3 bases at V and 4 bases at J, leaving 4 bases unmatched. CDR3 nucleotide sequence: TGTGCCAGCAGTGACCTAGCGGGTACCACCGGGGAGCTGTTTTTT. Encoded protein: CASSDLAGTTGELFF. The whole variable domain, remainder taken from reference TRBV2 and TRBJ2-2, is EPEVTQTPSHQVTQMGQEVILRCVPISNHLYFYWYRQILGQKVEFLVSFYNNEISEKSEIFDDQFSVERPDGSNFTLKIRSTKLEDSAMYFCASSDLAGTTGELFFGEGSRLTVL.